The 15 T cell receptor beta chains in this list originate from one sample, sequenced in a study of blood T cells in healthy people across ages. A second about 6 to 11 cycle PCR used barcoded and J-beta primers. One entry per CDR3 protein results from TCRdb running MiXCR on the 5' RACE reads. Of 1.6 million or so distinct CDR3 sequences listed, approximately 32% are singletons. The material sequenced was blood. These receptors were taken from a woman in her 30s in good health.

This sequence joins TRBV10-2 and TRBJ2-7; D not resolved. Trimming cost V 0 bases and J 0 bases, with 12 bases left between them. This CDR3 spans 16 amino acids. CDR1 and CDR2 from the germline V gene are WSHSY and SAAADI. CDR3 sequence: CASSESASSDSYEQYF. The DNA for the CDR3 is TGCGCCAGCAGTGAGTCAGCCTCGTCAGACTCCTACGAGCAGTACTTC.

This clonotype was found a few times. The CDR3 here is CASSAAGGADTQYF. The CDR3 DNA is TGTGCCAGCAGTGCAGCGGGGGGTGCAGATACGCAGTATTTT. The chain carries TRBV6-5 and TRBJ2-3; TRBD2 aligns across 9 bases. Per the germline V gene, CDR1 is MNHEY and CDR2 is SVGAGI. This CDR3 has 14 residues. Trimming took 5 bases from V and 4 from J; bases not matched to a gene: 4.

V is TRBV6-6 and J is TRBJ1-2; D perhaps matches TRBD1 (6 bases). CDR3 length equals 15 residues. CDR1 MNHNY and CDR2 SVGAGI come from the germline V gene (reference sequence). Trimming stripped 2 bases from V and 5 bases from J, with 15 bases between. The CDR3 protein is CASSYPGQIPYGYTF. CDR3 bases: TGTGCCAGCAGTTACCCAGGACAGATTCCTTATGGCTACACCTTC.

In nucleotides, the CDR3 is TGTGCCAGCAGCTACGACAGGGACTATCAGCCCCAGCATTTT. Its protein is CASSYDRDYQPQHF. This chain joins TRBV6-2 or TRBV6-3 and TRBJ1-5; TRBD1 aligns across 7 bases. The CDR3 has 14 residues. Trimming cost V 6 bases and J 5 bases; bases outside gene matches: 7. Germline-derived CDR1 and CDR2 are MNHEY and SVGEGT.

The gene calls are TRBV19 and TRBJ1-2; D remains unclear. CDR1 LNHDA and CDR2 SQIVND come from the germline V gene (reference sequence). This CDR3 spans 14 amino acids. The V and J ends lost 3 bases and 1 base respectively, with 9 bases between them. The CDR3 reads CASSIVEDNYGYTF. The CDR3 DNA is TGTGCCAGTAGTATCGTCGAGGATAACTATGGCTACACCTTC.

This clonotype has ten or more counts. The CDR3 DNA reads TGCAGCGTTGGAGAGTACTTTTCCTACGAGCAGTACTTC. Translation gives CSVGEYFSYEQYF. The V and J genes are TRBV29-1 and TRBJ2-7; D unclear. Trimming took off 4 bases at V and 1 base at J, with 11 bases between the two ends. The germline CDR1 and CDR2 sequences are SQVTM and ANQGSEA. This CDR3 contains 13 residues.

This clonotype was seen at least ten times. The chain uses TRBV4-1 and TRBJ1-2; D unclear. Trimming took off 0 bases at V and 0 bases at J, with 8 bases between the two ends. Per germline, CDR1 MGHRA and CDR2 YSYEKL. The CDR3 sequence is 15 residues long. This CDR3 reads CASSQEPAANYGYTF. The CDR3 coding sequence is TGCGCCAGCAGCCAAGAACCAGCCGCTAACTATGGCTACACCTTC.

Points on this clonotype: With a much larger clone just one base away, this may be a read error. The chain has TRBV9 and TRBJ2-1, with 7 bases identical to TRBD2. V was pared by 3 bases and J by 9 bases, with 9 bases of the junction left unmatched. Germline V gives CDR1 SGDLS, CDR2 YYNGEE. The CDR3 is 14 amino acids. CDR3 amino acids: CASSAWGGKAEQFF. CDR3 in DNA: TGTGCCAGCAGCGCCTGGGGGGGGAAGGCTGAGCAGTTCTTC.

This clonotype showed up just a few times. V usage is TRBV2 and J usage is TRBJ1-2; no clear D gene. Deletions cut 3 bases from V and 2 bases from J, with 7 bases between. This CDR3 region has 13 residues. Germline V gene data show CDR1 as SNHLY and CDR2 as FYNNEI. The CDR3: CASSDRVNYGYTF. The CDR3 DNA sequence: TGTGCCAGCAGTGATAGAGTGAACTATGGCTACACCTTC.

In the case of this clonotype: The germline gene is not matched at one end of the junction; a read error may be the cause. The V call is TRBV28, the J call TRBJ2-7; 10 nucleotides match TRBD1. The CDR3 contains 14 residues. CDR1 and CDR2 from the germline V gene are MDHEN and SYDVKM. CDR3 nucleotides: TGTGCCAGCAGATCCGGACAGGGGGTCAACGAGCTGTACTTC. Encoded protein: CASRSGQGVNELYF.

This chain joins TRBV7-6 and TRBJ1-1; no firm D call. The CDR3 covers 17 residues. Germline values: CDR1 SGHVS, CDR2 FNYEAQ. Trimming cost V 1 base and J 1 base, with 16 bases left between them. CDR3 residues: CASSLVGQWGSNTEAFF. The CDR3 DNA is TGTGCCAGCAGCTTAGTAGGGCAGTGGGGATCGAACACTGAAGCTTTCTTT.

This clonotype was seen more than once but under ten times. The genes are TRBV3-1 and TRBJ1-2; 8 nucleotides match TRBD1. Germline V CDR1 and CDR2: LGHDT, YNNKEL (reference sequence). Trimming took 4 bases from V and 0 from J; bases not matched to a gene: 4. The CDR3 is 15 amino acids. CDR3: CASSPKDRANYGYTF. CDR3 bases: TGTGCCAGCAGCCCCAAGGACAGGGCTAACTATGGCTACACCTTC.

This clonotype was counted between two and nine times. J is TRBJ2-1 and V is TRBV5-8; D perhaps matches TRBD2 (6 bases). CDR3 length: 19 residues. Per the germline V gene, CDR1 is SGHTS and CDR2 is YDEGEE. V gave up 4 bases and J gave up 0 bases, with 23 bases separating them. The DNA for the CDR3 is TGTGCCAGCAGCAACCAGTGGAGGGGAAACATCCCCTCCTACAATGAGCAGTTCTTC. This sequence encodes CASSNQWRGNIPSYNEQFF.

The rearrangement uses TRBV3-1 and TRBJ2-1; 12 nucleotides agree with TRBD2. CDR1 LGHDT and CDR2 YNNKEL come from the germline V gene (reference sequence). The CDR3 is 16 amino acids. Losses at the gene ends were 1 base for V and 6 bases for J; bases not matched to a gene: 4. This CDR3 reads CASSQGGLAGPNEQFF. In DNA form, the CDR3 reads TGTGCCAGCAGCCAAGGAGGACTAGCGGGGCCCAATGAGCAGTTCTTC.

This clonotype was seen a few times. The chain combines TRBV4-1 with TRBJ1-4; tentatively, D is TRBD1 (6 bases). The CDR3 has 14 amino acids. CDR1 and CDR2 (germline): MGHRA, YSYEKL. The V end lost 3 bases, the J end lost 11 bases, and 16 bases lay between the germline ends. Here the CDR3 DNA reads TGCGCCAGCAGCCAGGGAGATAACAGGGCTAAACTGTTTTTT. This encodes CASSQGDNRAKLFF.